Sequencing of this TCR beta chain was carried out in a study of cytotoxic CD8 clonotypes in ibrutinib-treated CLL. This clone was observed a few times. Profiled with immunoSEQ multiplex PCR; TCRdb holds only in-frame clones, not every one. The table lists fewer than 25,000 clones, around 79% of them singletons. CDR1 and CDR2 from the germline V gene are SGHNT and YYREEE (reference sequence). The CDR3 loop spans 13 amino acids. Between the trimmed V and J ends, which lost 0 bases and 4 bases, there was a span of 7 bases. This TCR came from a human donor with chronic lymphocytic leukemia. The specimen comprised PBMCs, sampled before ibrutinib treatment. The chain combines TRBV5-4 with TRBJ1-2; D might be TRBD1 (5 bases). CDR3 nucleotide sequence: TGTGCCAGCAGCTTGGGACAGTCCTATGGCTACACCTTC. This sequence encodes CASSLGQSYGYTF.